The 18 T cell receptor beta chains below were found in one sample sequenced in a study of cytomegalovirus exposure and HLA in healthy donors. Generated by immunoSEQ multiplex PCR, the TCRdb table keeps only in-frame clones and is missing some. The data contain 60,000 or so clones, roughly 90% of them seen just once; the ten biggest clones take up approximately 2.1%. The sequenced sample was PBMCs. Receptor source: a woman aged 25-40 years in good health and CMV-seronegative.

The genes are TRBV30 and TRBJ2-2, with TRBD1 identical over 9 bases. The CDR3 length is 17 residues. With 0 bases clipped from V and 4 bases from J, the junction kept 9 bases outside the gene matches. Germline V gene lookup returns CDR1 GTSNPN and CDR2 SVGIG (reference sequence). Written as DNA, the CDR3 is TGTGCCTGGAGTGTTTGGGGGACAGGGAAGAGCACCGGGGAGCTGTTTTTT. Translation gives CAWSVWGTGKSTGELFF.

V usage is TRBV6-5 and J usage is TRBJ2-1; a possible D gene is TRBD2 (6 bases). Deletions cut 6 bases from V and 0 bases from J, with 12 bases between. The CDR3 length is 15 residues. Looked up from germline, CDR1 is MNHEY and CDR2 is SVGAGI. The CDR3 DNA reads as TGTGCCAGCAGGACGGCGGGATCCTCCTACAATGAGCAGTTCTTC. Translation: CASRTAGSSYNEQFF.

The CDR3 DNA sequence: TGCGCCAGCAGCCAAAAGGGACAGCGGGGGGTGTACACTGAAGCTTTCTTT. This gives the protein CASSQKGQRGVYTEAFF. The J gene is TRBJ1-1, the V gene TRBV4-1; 7 bases are shared with TRBD1. Germline V gene sequence: CDR1 MGHRA, CDR2 YSYEKL. Losses at the gene ends were 2 bases for V and 3 bases for J; bases not matched to a gene: 12. CDR3 length equals 17 residues.

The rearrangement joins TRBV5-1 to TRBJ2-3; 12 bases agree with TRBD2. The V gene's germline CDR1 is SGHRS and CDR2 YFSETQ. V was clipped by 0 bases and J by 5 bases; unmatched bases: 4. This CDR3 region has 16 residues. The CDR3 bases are TGCGCCAGCAGCTTGGGACTAGCGGGAGCGGGAGATACGCAGTATTTT. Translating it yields CASSLGLAGAGDTQYF.

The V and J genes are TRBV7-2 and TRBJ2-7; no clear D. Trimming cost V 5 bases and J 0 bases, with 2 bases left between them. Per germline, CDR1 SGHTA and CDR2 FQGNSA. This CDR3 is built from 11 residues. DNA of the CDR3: TGTGCCAGCAGCCACTCCTACGAGCAGTACTTC. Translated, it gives CASSHSYEQYF.

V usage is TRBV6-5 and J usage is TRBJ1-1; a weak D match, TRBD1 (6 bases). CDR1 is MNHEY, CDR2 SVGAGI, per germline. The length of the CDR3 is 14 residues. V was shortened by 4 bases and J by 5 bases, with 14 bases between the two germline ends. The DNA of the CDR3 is TGTGCCAGCAGTTTCCTACAGGGATCTACTGAAGCTTTCTTT. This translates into CASSFLQGSTEAFF.

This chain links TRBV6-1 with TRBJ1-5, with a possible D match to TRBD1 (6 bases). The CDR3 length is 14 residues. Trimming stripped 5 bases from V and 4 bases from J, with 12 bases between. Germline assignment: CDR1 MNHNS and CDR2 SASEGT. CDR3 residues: CASSSGVRNQPQHF. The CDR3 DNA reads TGTGCCAGCAGTTCAGGGGTTCGGAATCAGCCCCAGCATTTT.

CDR3 nucleotide sequence: TGTGCCAGCAGCTTGGCCGGGACTAGCGGGAGCCGCTACGAGCAGTACTTC. Residues: CASSLAGTSGSRYEQYF. The chain recombines TRBV5-4 with TRBJ2-7; 14 nucleotides agree with TRBD2. The CDR3 has 17 amino acids. Trimming cost V 0 bases and J 3 bases; bases outside gene matches: 5. CDR1 is SGHNT, CDR2 YYREEE, per germline (reference sequence).

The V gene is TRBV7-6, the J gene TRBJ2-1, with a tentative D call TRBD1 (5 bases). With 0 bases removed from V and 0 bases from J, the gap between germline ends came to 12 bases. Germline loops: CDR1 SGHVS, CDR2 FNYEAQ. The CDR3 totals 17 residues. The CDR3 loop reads CASSLAGPQSSYNEQFF. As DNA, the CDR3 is TGTGCCAGCAGCTTAGCGGGGCCCCAGAGCTCCTACAATGAGCAGTTCTTC.

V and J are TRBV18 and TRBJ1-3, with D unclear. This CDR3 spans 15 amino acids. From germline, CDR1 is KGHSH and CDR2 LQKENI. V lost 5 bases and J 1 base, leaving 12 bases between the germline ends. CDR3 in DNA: TGTGCCAGCTCAAGAGACTCACCATCTGGAAACACCATATATTTT. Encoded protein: CASSRDSPSGNTIYF.

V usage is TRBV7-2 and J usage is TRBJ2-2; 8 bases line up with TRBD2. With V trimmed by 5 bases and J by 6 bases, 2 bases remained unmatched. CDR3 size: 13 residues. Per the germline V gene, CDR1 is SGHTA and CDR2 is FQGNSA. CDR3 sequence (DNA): TGTGCCAGCAGCCGCGGGAGGTCCGGGGAGCTGTTTTTT. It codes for CASSRGRSGELFF.

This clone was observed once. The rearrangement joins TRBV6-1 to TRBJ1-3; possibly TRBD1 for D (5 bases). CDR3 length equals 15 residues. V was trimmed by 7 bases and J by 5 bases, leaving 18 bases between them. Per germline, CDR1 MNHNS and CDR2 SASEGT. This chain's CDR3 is CASNPSRADRNTIYF. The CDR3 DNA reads TGTGCCAGCAACCCCTCTAGGGCGGACAGAAACACCATATATTTT.

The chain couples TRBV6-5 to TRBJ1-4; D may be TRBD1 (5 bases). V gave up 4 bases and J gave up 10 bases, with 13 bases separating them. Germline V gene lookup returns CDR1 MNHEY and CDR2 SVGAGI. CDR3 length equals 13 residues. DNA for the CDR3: TGTGCCAGCAGTTTAGAAGGGAGGGGAAAACTGTTTTTT. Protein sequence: CASSLEGRGKLFF.

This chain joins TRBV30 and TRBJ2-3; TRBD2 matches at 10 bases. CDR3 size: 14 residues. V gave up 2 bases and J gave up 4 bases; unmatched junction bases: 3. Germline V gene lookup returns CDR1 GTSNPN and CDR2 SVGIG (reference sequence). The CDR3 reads CAWSSSGSADTQYF. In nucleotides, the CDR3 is TGTGCCTGGAGTTCTAGCGGGAGTGCAGATACGCAGTATTTT.

This CDR3 reads CASSLYVSEQYF. CDR3 bases: TGTGCCAGCAGCTTATATGTTTCCGAGCAGTACTTC. The chain recombines TRBV7-2 with TRBJ2-7; D gene unclear. Deletions cut 2 bases from V and 6 bases from J, with 8 bases between. Germline CDR1 and CDR2: SGHTA and FQGNSA. This CDR3 comprises 12 residues.

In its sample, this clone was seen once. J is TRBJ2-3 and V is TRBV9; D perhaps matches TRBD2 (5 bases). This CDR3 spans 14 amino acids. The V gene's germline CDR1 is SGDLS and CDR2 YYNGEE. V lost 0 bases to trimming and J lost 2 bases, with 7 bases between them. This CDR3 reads CASSVERSTDTQYF. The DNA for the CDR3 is TGTGCCAGCAGCGTAGAGCGGTCCACAGATACGCAGTATTTT.

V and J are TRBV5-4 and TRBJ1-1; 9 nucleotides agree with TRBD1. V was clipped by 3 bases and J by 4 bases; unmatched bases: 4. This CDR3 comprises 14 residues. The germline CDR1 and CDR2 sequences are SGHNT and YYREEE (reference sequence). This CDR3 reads CASSSTGGATEAFF. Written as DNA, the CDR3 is TGTGCCAGCAGCTCGACAGGGGGGGCCACTGAAGCTTTCTTT. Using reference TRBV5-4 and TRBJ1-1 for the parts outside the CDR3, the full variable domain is ETGVTQSPTHLIKTRGQQVTLRCSSQSGHNTVSWYQQALGQGPQFIFQYYREEENGRGNFPPRFSGLQFPNYSSELNVNALELDDSALYLCASSSTGGATEAFFGQGTRLTVV.

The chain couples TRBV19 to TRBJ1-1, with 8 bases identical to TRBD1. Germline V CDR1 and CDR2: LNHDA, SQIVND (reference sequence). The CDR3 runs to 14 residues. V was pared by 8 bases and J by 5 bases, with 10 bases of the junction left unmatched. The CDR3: CASAPDRERTEAFF. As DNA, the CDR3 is TGTGCCAGTGCCCCGGACAGGGAAAGGACTGAAGCTTTCTTT.